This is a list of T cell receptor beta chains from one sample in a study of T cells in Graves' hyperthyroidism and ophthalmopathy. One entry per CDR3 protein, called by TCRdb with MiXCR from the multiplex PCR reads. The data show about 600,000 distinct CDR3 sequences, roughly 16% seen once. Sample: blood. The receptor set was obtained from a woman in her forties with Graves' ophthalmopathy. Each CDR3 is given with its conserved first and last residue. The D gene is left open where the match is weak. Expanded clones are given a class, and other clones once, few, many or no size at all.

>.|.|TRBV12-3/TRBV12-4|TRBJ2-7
TGTGCCAGCAGTACTACCGGGATCGACAGATCTCCCTACGAGCAGTACTTC
CASSTTGIDRSPYEQYF
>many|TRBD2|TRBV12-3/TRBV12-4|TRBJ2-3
TGTGCCAGCAGTTTGTCGGGACTAGCGGGAGATGATCAGTATTTT
CASSLSGLAGDDQYF
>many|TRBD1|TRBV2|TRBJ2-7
TGTGCCAGCTTACAGGGGAATAACTACGAGCAGTACTTC
CASLQGNNYEQYF
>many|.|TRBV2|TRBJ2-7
TGTGCCAGCAGTGAAGCGCTTCCGTTGCAGGACAGACGCTACGAGCAGTACTTC
CASSEALPLQDRRYEQYF
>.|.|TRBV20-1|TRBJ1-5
TGCAGTGCTAGAGTAATTCTCGGGGATTCCAGAAGCAATCAGCCCCAGCATTTT
CSARVILGDSRSNQPQHF
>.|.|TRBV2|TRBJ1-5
TGTGCCAGCAGTGGGGAGCGCGGCCAGCCCCAGCATTTT
CASSGERGQPQHF
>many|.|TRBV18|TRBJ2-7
TGTGCCAGCTCACCATCTACAGACAGCTACGAGCAGTACTTC
CASSPSTDSYEQYF
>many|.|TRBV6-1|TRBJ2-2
TGTGCCAGCAGTGAGGGGAGAGGGGCTAACACCGGGGAGCTGTTTTTT
CASSEGRGANTGELFF
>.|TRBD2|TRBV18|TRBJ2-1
TGTGCCAGCTCAGACCTTAGCGGGAGTTTCCACAATGAGCAGTTCTTC
CASSDLSGSFHNEQFF
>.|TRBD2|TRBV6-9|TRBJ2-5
TGTGCCAGCAGTTATGCGGGGGGCCGGGAGACCCAGTACTTC
CASSYAGGRETQYF
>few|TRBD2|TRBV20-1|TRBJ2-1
TGCAGTGCTAGAGATCTAGCGGGCCGACCTGGGGTGCAGTTCTTC
CSARDLAGRPGVQFF
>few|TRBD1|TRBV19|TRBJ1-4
TGTGCCAGTAGCGAGCCGGGACAGGGGGGTGAAAAACTGTTTTTT
CASSEPGQGGEKLFF